This T cell receptor (beta chain) was found in a study of CD8 T cells in ankylosing spondylitis. Study-wide results and caveats: It appeared that ankylosing spondylitis blood was characterized by a TCR beta motif of 8 or 9 highly homologous variants. Disease-linked clones were CD8+ and relatively rare in peripheral blood.

For this clonotype: What it binds is unknown.

After removal of 0 bases from V and 6 bases from J, the junction contained 9 bases not matched to a gene. This CDR3 contains 16 residues. The germline gives CDR1 DFQATT, CDR2 SNEGSKA (reference sequence). By quantitative 5'-RACE with molecular barcodes, the TCR beta libraries were made. TCRdb re-derived calls from the 5' RACE reads in MiXCR, one entry per CDR3 protein. The sample includes over 150,000 distinct CDR3 sequences, roughly 13% seen only once; the top ten take 16%. What was sequenced was blood, either unsorted or a sorted T cell fraction (not recorded which). This receptor was taken from a male donor with ankylosing spondylitis or in good health (not recorded which). The chain recombines TRBV20-1 with TRBJ1-4; 8 bases fit TRBD1. CDR3 sequence (DNA): TGCAGTGCTAGAGATAAGTTCAGGGGGCTGGATGAAAAACTGTTTTTT. It translates to CSARDKFRGLDEKLFF.